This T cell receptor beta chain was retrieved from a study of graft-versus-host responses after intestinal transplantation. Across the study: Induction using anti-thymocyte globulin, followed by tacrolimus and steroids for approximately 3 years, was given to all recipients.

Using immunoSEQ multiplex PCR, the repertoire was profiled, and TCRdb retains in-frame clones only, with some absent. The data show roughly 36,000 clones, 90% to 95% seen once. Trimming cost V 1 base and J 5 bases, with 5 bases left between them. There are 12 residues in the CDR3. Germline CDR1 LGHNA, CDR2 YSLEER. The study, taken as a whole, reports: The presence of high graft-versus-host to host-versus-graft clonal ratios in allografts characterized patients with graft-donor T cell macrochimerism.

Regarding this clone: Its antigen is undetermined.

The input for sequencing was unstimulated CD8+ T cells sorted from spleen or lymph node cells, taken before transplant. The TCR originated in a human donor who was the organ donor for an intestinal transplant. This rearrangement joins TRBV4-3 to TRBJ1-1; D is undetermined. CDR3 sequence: CASSQVGTEAFF. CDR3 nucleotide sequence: TGCGCCAGCAGCCAAGTTGGTACTGAAGCTTTCTTT.